Shown below are 9 T cell receptor beta chains from a single sample sequenced in a study of technical replicates of blood from four donors. Sequenced by immunoSEQ multiplex PCR; TCRdb stores in-frame clones only, minus some. Here the sample spans approximately 81,000 clones, over 75% being singletons. The sequenced sample consisted of PBMCs. The receptors were gathered from a human donor in good health. Some clones in this sample may be carry-over from other donors' samples.

This clone has only a few counts. The genes are TRBV2 and TRBJ1-3; TRBD1 is a possible D gene (5 bases). The CDR3 runs 12 residues. Germline loops: CDR1 SNHLY, CDR2 FYNNEI. V dropped 8 bases and J dropped 1 base, with 6 bases sitting between them. CDR3 amino acids: CASQGSGNTIYF. The CDR3, as DNA: TGTGCCAGCCAGGGTTCTGGAAACACCATATATTTT.

This clone has only a few counts. The chain recombines TRBV19 with TRBJ1-2; no reliable D call. This CDR3 spans 12 amino acids. Germline V gives CDR1 LNHDA, CDR2 SQIVND (reference sequence). V was pared by 3 bases and J by 5 bases, with 7 bases between. Here the CDR3 reads CASSIYRYGYTF. CDR3 sequence (DNA): TGTGCCAGTAGTATTTACAGATATGGCTACACCTTC. The entire variable domain, with the rest obtained from reference TRBV19 and TRBJ1-2, is as follows: DGGITQSPKYLFRKEGQNVTLSCEQNLNHDAMYWYRQDPGQGLRLIYYSQIVNDFQKGDIAEGYSVSREKKESFPLTVTSAQKNPTAFYLCASSIYRYGYTFGSGTRLTVV.

This clone was seen more than once but under ten times. The chain employs TRBV7-9 and TRBJ1-6; D perhaps matches TRBD1 (5 bases). V lost 1 base, J lost 2 bases, and 12 bases lay in between. The germline gives CDR1 SEHNR, CDR2 FQNEAQ (reference sequence). There are 17 residues in the CDR3. CDR3 sequence reads: CASSLGAGRAYNSPLHF. The CDR3 bases are TGTGCCAGCAGCTTAGGGGCCGGCAGGGCCTATAATTCACCCCTCCACTTT.

The chain employs TRBV5-1 and TRBJ2-7, with 8 nucleotides matching TRBD1. This CDR3 has 14 amino acids. Germline assignment: CDR1 SGHRS and CDR2 YFSETQ. Trimming removed 6 bases from V and 0 bases from J; junction bases left unmatched: 5. The CDR3 nucleotides read TGCGCCAGCACGACAGGGGAAGCCTCCTACGAGCAGTACTTC. Amino acid sequence: CASTTGEASYEQYF. Full variable domain (rest looked up from reference TRBV5-1 and TRBJ2-7): KAGVTQTPRYLIKTRGQQVTLSCSPISGHRSVSWYQQTPGQGLQFLFEYFSETQRNKGNFPGRFSGRQFSNSRSEMNVSTLELGDSALYLCASTTGEASYEQYFGPGTRLTVT.

CDR3 protein: CASSLDRVDNEQYF. The DNA of the CDR3 is TGTGCCAGCAGCTTAGACAGGGTTGACAACGAGCAGTACTTC. The chain links TRBV7-2 to TRBJ2-7; the D gene is possibly TRBD1 (6 bases). The CDR3 is made up of 14 amino acids. Trimming pared 1 base from V and 5 bases from J, leaving 12 bases between. Germline V gives CDR1 SGHTA, CDR2 FQGNSA.

This chain links TRBV9 with TRBJ2-1; 13 bases align to TRBD2. This CDR3 spans 15 amino acids. V dropped 4 bases and J dropped 5; count of bases not matched to a gene: 3. CDR1 is SGDLS and CDR2 is YYNGEE in the germline V gene. The CDR3 coding sequence is TGTGCCAGCAGCCCGGGGACTAGCGGGAACAATGAGCAGTTCTTC. This encodes CASSPGTSGNNEQFF.

In its sample, this clone was seen a few times. The V gene is TRBV4-2, the J gene TRBJ2-1; D may be TRBD1 (6 bases). In germline, CDR1 is LGHNA, CDR2 YNFKEQ. V shed 4 bases and J shed 9 bases, with 16 bases lying between them. The CDR3 runs 14 residues. The CDR3 sequence is CASSLPGQFVEQFF. For the CDR3, the DNA is TGTGCCAGCAGCCTCCCGGGACAATTCGTTGAGCAGTTCTTC.

The chain has TRBV6-5 and TRBJ1-1; a possible D gene is TRBD1 (5 bases). Germline V gives CDR1 MNHEY, CDR2 SVGAGI. The V end was cut by 9 bases, the J end by 4 bases, with 9 bases between. The CDR3 has 11 amino acids. The CDR3 DNA sequence: TGTGCCAGTTTTAGGGGCACTGAAGCTTTCTTT. Protein: CASFRGTEAFF.

This sequence joins TRBV29-1 and TRBJ2-3; D might be TRBD1 (5 bases). The CDR3 is made up of 15 amino acids. CDR1 is SQVTM, CDR2 ANQGSEA, per germline. V lost 6 bases, J lost 3 bases, and 19 bases lay in between. The CDR3 sequence is CSVPTDNQKTDTQYF. The CDR3 DNA reads TGCAGCGTGCCGACAGATAACCAAAAAACAGATACGCAGTATTTT.